These T cell receptor beta chains were read from a single sample in a study of blood T cell repertoires in COVID-19. Repertoires were generated with immunoSEQ multiplex PCR, while TCRdb's copy carries only in-frame clones and drops some. This table holds roughly 280,000 clones, 80% to 90% found once. Sequences were obtained from peripheral blood. All receptors derive from a woman aged 70-85 years with acute or convalescent COVID-19. The CDR3 runs from the conserved cysteine through the conserved F or W.

j_call cdr3_length v_call cdr3_aa
TRBJ2-3 15 TRBV7-3 CASSPQTGWADTQYF
TRBJ2-7 16 TRBV7-3 CASSLYHRTSGYEQYF
TRBJ2-5 15 TRBV5-1 CASSPGQGSQETQYF
TRBJ2-1 16 TRBV4-2 CASSQTGTRGVNEQFF
TRBJ1-1 13 TRBV10-3 CAISVGVGTEAFF
TRBJ1-1 11 TRBV3-1/TRBV3-2 CASSQDREAFF
TRBJ1-5 13 TRBV4-1 CASSQVHGQPQHF
TRBJ2-7 16 TRBV7-2 CASSLGVPTAGWRQYF
TRBJ1-6 16 TRBV7-8 CASSTQTGAAGSPLHF
TRBJ2-7 16 TRBV19 CASSTQDRGATYEQYF
TRBJ2-7 11 TRBV5-5 CASSSTGEEYF
TRBJ2-1 16 TRBV10-1 CASSESGAGESDEQFF
TRBJ1-1 13 TRBV6-5 CASQQGSDTEAFF
TRBJ2-2 14 TRBV29-1 CSVRGQTNTGELFF
TRBJ2-5 13 TRBV11-1 CASSPGVRETQYF
TRBJ1-1 13 TRBV29-1 CSVETGGWTEAFF
TRBJ2-7 14 TRBV5-1 CASSFRGEGYEQYF
TRBJ1-6 14 TRBV6-5 CASRPRGRNSPLHF
TRBJ1-1 14 TRBV3-1/TRBV3-2 CASSQTGSDFEAFF
TRBJ2-3 16 TRBV18 CASSASGTSLTDTQYF